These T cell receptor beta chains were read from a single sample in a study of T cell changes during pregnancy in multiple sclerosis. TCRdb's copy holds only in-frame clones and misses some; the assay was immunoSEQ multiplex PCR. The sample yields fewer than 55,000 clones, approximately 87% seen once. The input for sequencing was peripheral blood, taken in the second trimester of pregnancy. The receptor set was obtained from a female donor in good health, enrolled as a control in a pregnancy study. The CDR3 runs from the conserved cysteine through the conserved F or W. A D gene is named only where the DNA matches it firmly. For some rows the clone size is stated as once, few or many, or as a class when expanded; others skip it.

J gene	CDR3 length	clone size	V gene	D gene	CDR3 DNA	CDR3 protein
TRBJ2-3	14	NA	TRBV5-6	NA	TGTGCCAGCAGGTCACAATCTAGCACAGATACGCAGTATTTT	CASRSQSSTDTQYF
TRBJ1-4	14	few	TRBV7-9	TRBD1	TGTGCCAGCAGCCTCGGTCAGGGGGGTGAAAAACTGTTTTTT	CASSLGQGGEKLFF
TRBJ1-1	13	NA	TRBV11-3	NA	TGTGCCAGCAGCTTAGGTCCGGGAACTGAAGCTTTCTTT	CASSLGPGTEAFF
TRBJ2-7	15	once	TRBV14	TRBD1	TGTGCCAGCAGCCAACCTGGGACAGGGAGCTACGAGCAGTACTTC	CASSQPGTGSYEQYF
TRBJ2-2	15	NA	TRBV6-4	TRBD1	TGTGCCAGCAGCCGGGACAGGGGGCCTACCGGGGAGCTGTTTTTT	CASSRDRGPTGELFF
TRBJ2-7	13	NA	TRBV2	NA	TGTGTCAGCAAGGAGGTCTACTCCAGGGAGCAGTACTTC	CVSKEVYSREQYF
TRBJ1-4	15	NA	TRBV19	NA	TGTGCCAGTAGTATCGCCGCGGGGGCTAATGAAAAACTGTTTTTT	CASSIAAGANEKLFF
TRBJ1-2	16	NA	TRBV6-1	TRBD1	TGTGCCAGCAGTGAAAATGGACGGGACAGGGTTTTTGGCTACACCTTC	CASSENGRDRVFGYTF
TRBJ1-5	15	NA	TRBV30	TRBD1	TGTGCCTGGAGTCTCGACCAGGGGGCCGGTCAGCCCCAGCATTTT	CAWSLDQGAGQPQHF
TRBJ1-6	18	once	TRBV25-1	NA	TGTGCCAGCAGTGAGACGGGCCATGACAGACCTTTACGGTCACCCCTCCACTTT	CASSETGHDRPLRSPLHF
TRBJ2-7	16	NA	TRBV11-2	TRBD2	TGTGCCAGCAGCTTAGAGGGGAGCGGGAAGAGATACGAGCAGTACTTC	CASSLEGSGKRYEQYF
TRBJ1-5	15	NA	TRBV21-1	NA	TGTGCCAGCAGCAACCGGGACAGGGGTTTTCAGCCCCAGCATTTT	CASSNRDRGFQPQHF
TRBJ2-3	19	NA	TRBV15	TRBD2	TGTGCCACCAGCAGAGATAATACCGGGACTAGCGGTAGCACAGATACGCAGTATTTT	CATSRDNTGTSGSTDTQYF
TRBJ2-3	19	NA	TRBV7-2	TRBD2	TGTGCCAGCAGCTCCCGCCCGACTAGCGGGGGAATCGGGACAGATACGCAGTATTTT	CASSSRPTSGGIGTDTQYF
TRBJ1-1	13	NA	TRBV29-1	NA	TGCAGCGTTTTCAGGGAGGACTCAACTGAAGCTTTCTTT	CSVFREDSTEAFF
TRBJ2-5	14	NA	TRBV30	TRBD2	TGTGCCTGGAGGAGCGGGGGGCGAAGAGAGACCCAGTACTTC	CAWRSGGRRETQYF
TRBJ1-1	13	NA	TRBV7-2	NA	TGTGCCAGCAGCAAGACAGGGAACACTGAAGCTTTCTTT	CASSKTGNTEAFF
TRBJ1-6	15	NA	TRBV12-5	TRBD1	TGTGCTAGTGGTTTGGTACAGGGGAAAAATTCACCCCTCCACTTT	CASGLVQGKNSPLHF
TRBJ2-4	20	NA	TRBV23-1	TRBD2	TGCGCCAGCAGACGGGGCGAGCGGGGGCACAATTCCCTAGCCAAAAACATTCAGTACTTC	CASRRGERGHNSLAKNIQYF
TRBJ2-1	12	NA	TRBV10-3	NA	TGTGCCATCAGTGACCTCCGCCGGGAGCAGTTCTTC	CAISDLRREQFF
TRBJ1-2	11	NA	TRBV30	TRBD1	TGTGCCTGGAAGACAGGGTTTGGCTACACCTTC	CAWKTGFGYTF
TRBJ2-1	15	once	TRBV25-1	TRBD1	TGTGCCAGCAGTACAGGACAGGGGATGGTGAATGAGCAGTTCTTC	CASSTGQGMVNEQFF
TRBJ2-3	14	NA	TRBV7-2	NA	TGTGCCAGCAGCTTAGCGGGAGTGATAGATACGCAGTATTTT	CASSLAGVIDTQYF
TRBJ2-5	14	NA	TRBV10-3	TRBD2	TGTGCCATCAGTGACGGGAGGGCAAGGGAGACCCAGTACTTC	CAISDGRARETQYF
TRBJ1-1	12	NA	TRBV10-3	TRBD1	TGTGCCACCAGACAGGGGGGCACTGAAGCTTTCTTT	CATRQGGTEAFF
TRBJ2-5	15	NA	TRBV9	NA	TGTGCCAGCAGCGTAGTCCAGGGGGGCCAAGAGACCCAGTACTTC	CASSVVQGGQETQYF
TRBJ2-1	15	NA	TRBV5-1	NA	TGCGCCAGCAGCCTGCCTGGAGCGAACGACAATGAGCAGTTCTTC	CASSLPGANDNEQFF
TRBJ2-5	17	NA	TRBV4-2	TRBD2	TGTGCCAGCAGCCTAGAGACCTCTCTAGCGGGAGGGGAGACCCAGTACTTC	CASSLETSLAGGETQYF
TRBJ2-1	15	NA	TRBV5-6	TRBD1	TGTGCCAGCAGCCCGGACAGGGGGGCCTACAATGAGCAGTTCTTC	CASSPDRGAYNEQFF
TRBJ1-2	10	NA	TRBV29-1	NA	TGCAGCGTTGGATCGGGTGGCTACACCTTC	CSVGSGGYTF
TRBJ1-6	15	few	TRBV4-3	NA	TGCGCCAGCAGCCAAGATTGGCAGGATAATTCACCCCTCCACTTT	CASSQDWQDNSPLHF
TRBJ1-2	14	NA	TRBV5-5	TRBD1	TGTGCCAGCAGCTCCGGACAGGAAGGTGGTGGCTACACCTTC	CASSSGQEGGGYTF